Here is one T cell receptor beta chain with its context. In the source study's methods: Reference gene primers were amplified, and this amplification served to estimate nucleated cell counts. Profiling relied on immunoSEQ multiplex PCR, and the TCRdb table lists in-frame clones only, not all of them. Clone size and V and J calls were adopted from that table, with D and trimming inferred from the DNA. The sample has approximately 340,000 clones, around 80% seen once. The sample is drawn from a study of blood T cell repertoires in COVID-19. The CDR3 loop spans 14 amino acids. The V gene lost 4 bases and the J gene lost 3 bases, with 11 bases spanning the gap. Germline CDR1 is SGDLS and CDR2 is YYNGEE.

The sequenced sample was peripheral blood. The chain employs TRBV9 and TRBJ2-1, with D uncertain. This TCR derives from a man between 25 and 39 years old with active or convalescent COVID-19. Written as DNA, the CDR3 is TGTGCCAGCAGCCCCGTTGGGCTCTACAATGAGCAGTTCTTC. Translation: CASSPVGLYNEQFF.